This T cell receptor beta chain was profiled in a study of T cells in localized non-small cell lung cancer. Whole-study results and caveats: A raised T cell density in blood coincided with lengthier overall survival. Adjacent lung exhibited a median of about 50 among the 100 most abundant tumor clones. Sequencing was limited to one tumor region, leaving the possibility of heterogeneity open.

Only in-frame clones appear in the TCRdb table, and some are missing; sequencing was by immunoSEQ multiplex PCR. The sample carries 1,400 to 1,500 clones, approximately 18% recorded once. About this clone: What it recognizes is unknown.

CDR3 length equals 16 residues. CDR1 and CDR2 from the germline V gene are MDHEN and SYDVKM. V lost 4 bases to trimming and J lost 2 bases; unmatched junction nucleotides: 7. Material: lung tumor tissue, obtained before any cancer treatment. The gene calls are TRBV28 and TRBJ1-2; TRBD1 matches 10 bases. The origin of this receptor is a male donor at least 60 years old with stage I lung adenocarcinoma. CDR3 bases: TGTGCCAGCAGTTCGACAGGGGGCGTCTTAAACTATGGCTACACCTTC. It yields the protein CASSSTGGVLNYGYTF.